What follows are 24 T cell receptor beta chains derived from one specimen sequenced in a study of beta chain features in type 1 diabetes. Isolated RNA was reverse transcribed in full, so expressed TCRB transcripts were sequenced. Clones were sequenced by immunoSEQ multiplex PCR, and TCRdb holds only the in-frame ones, with some missing. The sample consists of 900,000 or so clones, roughly 15% of them appearing once. Sequenced: naive CD4+ T cells from blood. These receptors all stem from a woman between 18 and 30 years old in good health.

This clone occurred a few times. The chain combines TRBV11-2 with TRBJ2-5; 9 nucleotides align to TRBD2. Germline values: CDR1 SGHAT, CDR2 FQNNGV. The junction had 0 bases not matched to a gene; V was cut back by 1 base and J by 0 bases. The CDR3 contains 15 residues. In DNA form, the CDR3 reads TGTGCCAGCAGCTTAGGACTAGCGGACCAAGAGACCCAGTACTTC. Protein: CASSLGLADQETQYF.

This clone occurred a few times. This chain joins TRBV5-1 and TRBJ2-7, with TRBD2 as a possible D gene (6 bases). V lost 4 bases, J lost 2 bases, and 16 bases lay in between. CDR1 is SGHRS and CDR2 is YFSETQ in the germline V gene. The CDR3 is made up of 15 amino acids. As DNA, the CDR3 is TGCGCCAGCAGCAGACAAGGGACGGGAGCCTACGAGCAGTACTTC. This translates into CASSRQGTGAYEQYF.

This clone was picked up a small number of times. V gene TRBV7-2 combines with J gene TRBJ2-1; D possibly corresponds to TRBD2 (5 bases). Germline V gene sequence: CDR1 SGHTA, CDR2 FQGNSA. The CDR3 loop spans 13 amino acids. Trimming shortened V by 1 base and J by 9 bases, and 10 bases separated the two germline ends. As DNA, the CDR3 is TGTGCCAGCAGCTTAGGACCCCTAGCTGAGCAGTTCTTC. It is translated as CASSLGPLAEQFF.

This clone was seen a handful of times. CDR3 sequence reads: CASSLVRGSGGGELFF. For the CDR3, the DNA is TGTGCCAGCAGCTTAGTCCGGGGGAGCGGTGGCGGGGAGCTGTTTTTT. The chain couples TRBV7-2 to TRBJ2-2; tentatively, D is TRBD2 (6 bases). The CDR3 runs to 16 residues. Per the germline V gene, CDR1 is SGHTA and CDR2 is FQGNSA. With 1 base removed from V and 7 bases from J, the gap between germline ends came to 16 bases.

The V call is TRBV29-1, the J call TRBJ2-3; possible D gene TRBD2, 5 bases. V lost 4 bases, J lost 5 bases, and 10 bases lay in between. The CDR3 has 12 residues. CDR1 is SQVTM and CDR2 is ANQGSEA in the germline V gene. This CDR3 reads CSVVRAEDTQYF. The CDR3 coding sequence is TGCAGCGTTGTGAGGGCAGAAGATACGCAGTATTTT.

V and J are TRBV7-9 and TRBJ2-5; D is possibly TRBD2 (5 bases). There are 14 residues in the CDR3. Germline CDR1 is SEHNR and CDR2 is FQNEAQ (reference sequence). The V and J ends lost 6 bases and 5 bases respectively, with 16 bases between them. The CDR3 DNA reads TGTGCCAGCAGACCCACCGGGGTAGGGGAGACCCAGTACTTC. Encoded protein: CASRPTGVGETQYF. Based on the CDR3 plus reference TRBV7-9 and TRBJ2-5, the full variable domain is DTGVSQNPRHKITKRGQNVTFRCDPISEHNRLYWYRQTLGQGPEFLTYFQNEAQLEKSRLLSDRFSAERPKGSFSTLEIQRTEQGDSAMYLCASRPTGVGETQYFGPGTRLLVL.

The chain employs TRBV7-9 and TRBJ2-5; no definite D call. CDR1 SEHNR and CDR2 FQNEAQ come from the germline V gene (reference sequence). V lost 2 bases to trimming and J lost 4 bases, with 14 bases between them. The CDR3 length is 15 residues. The CDR3 region has the DNA TGTGCCAGCAGCTTACCCTTAGCTGATATAGAGACCCAGTACTTC. Translating it yields CASSLPLADIETQYF.

This clone has more than one count but fewer than ten. The rearrangement uses TRBV18 and TRBJ2-1, with D unclear. Trimming took off 6 bases at V and 11 bases at J, with 14 bases between the two ends. The V gene's germline CDR1 is KGHSH and CDR2 LQKENI. CDR3 size: 12 residues. This CDR3 is CASSDSDWQQFF. The DNA of the CDR3 is TGTGCCAGCTCCGATTCAGATTGGCAGCAGTTCTTC.

This chain joins TRBV19 and TRBJ2-3; TRBD2 aligns across 11 bases. CDR3 size: 14 residues. V lost 11 bases to trimming and J lost 4 bases; unmatched junction nucleotides: 8. CDR1 and CDR2 from the germline V gene are LNHDA and SQIVND (reference sequence). The CDR3 loop is CASAGTSGADTQYF. The CDR3 DNA reads as TGTGCCTCCGCGGGGACTAGCGGTGCAGATACGCAGTATTTT.

This clone has just a few counts. The chain carries TRBV7-9 and TRBJ2-1; 9 bases line up with TRBD2. This CDR3 is built from 16 residues. Germline CDR1 SEHNR, CDR2 FQNEAQ (reference sequence). After removal of 5 bases from V and 3 bases from J, the junction contained 8 bases not matched to a gene. CDR3 bases: TGTGCCAGCAGCACAAGCGGGAGGATCATCTACAATGAGCAGTTCTTC. Amino acids: CASSTSGRIIYNEQFF.

This clone was counted a few times. The J gene is TRBJ2-7, the V gene TRBV28, with 7 bases fitting TRBD1. Germline-derived CDR1 and CDR2 are MDHEN and SYDVKM. The V segment lost 6 bases and the J segment 7 bases; nucleotides outside the gene matches: 21. The CDR3 has 17 amino acids. CDR3 in DNA: TGTGCCAGCAGGAACTTACAGGGGAAATCTCCTACGAAGGAGCAGTACTTC. Amino acid sequence: CASRNLQGKSPTKEQYF.

This clone was seen a few times. Written as DNA, the CDR3 is TGTGCCAGCAGCTACGGGTCGGGAGCCGGGAGATATGAGCAGTTCTTC. This sequence encodes CASSYGSGAGRYEQFF. V and J are TRBV7-8 and TRBJ2-1; possibly TRBD2 for D (6 bases). Trimming cost V 4 bases and J 8 bases, with 21 bases left between them. CDR3 length equals 16 residues. Germline V gene data show CDR1 as SGHVS and CDR2 as FQNEAQ.

This chain joins TRBV7-2 and TRBJ2-6, with unresolved D. The CDR3 loop spans 17 amino acids. V was cut by 3 bases and J by 0 bases, with 12 bases left in between. Per germline, CDR1 SGHTA and CDR2 FQGNSA. The CDR3 region has the DNA TGTGCCAGCAGCTTTGTGGCGACCCGCTCTGGGGCCAACGTCCTGACTTTC. This sequence encodes CASSFVATRSGANVLTF.

Comment on this clone: The same CDR3 can be traced to other DNA sequences in this sample. The gene calls are TRBV4-1 and TRBJ2-3; D perhaps matches TRBD2 (5 bases). The V end was cut by 3 bases, the J end by 0 bases, with 7 bases between. This CDR3 has 14 amino acids. Germline V lookup: CDR1 MGHRA, CDR2 YSYEKL. The CDR3 region is CASSQRESTDTQYF. CDR3 nucleotide sequence: TGCGCCAGCAGCCAGAGGGAGAGCACAGATACGCAGTATTTT.

The chain couples TRBV10-3 to TRBJ2-7, with TRBD1 matching 8 bases. The V gene end was trimmed by 6 bases and the J gene end by 0 bases; junction bases not matched to a gene: 7. Germline CDR1 reads ENHRY; CDR2 reads SYGVKD. CDR3 length: 15 residues. CDR3 in amino acids: CAISPGQVVSYEQYF. The CDR3 region has the DNA TGTGCCATCAGCCCGGGACAGGTTGTCTCCTACGAGCAGTACTTC.

The chain has TRBV13 and TRBJ2-1; D is perhaps TRBD1 (6 bases). The germline V and J ends were trimmed by 5 bases and 3 bases, with 17 bases remaining between them. Per the germline V gene, CDR1 is PRHDT and CDR2 is FYEKMQ (reference sequence). This CDR3 is 16 amino acids long. CDR3 sequence (DNA): TGTGCCAGCAGCGTATCCGGAGGACAGAGCTACAATGAGCAGTTCTTC. Encoded protein: CASSVSGGQSYNEQFF.

The chain carries TRBV5-1 and TRBJ2-5; TRBD2 matches at 13 bases. Germline loops: CDR1 SGHRS, CDR2 YFSETQ. The CDR3 has 18 residues. V was clipped by 8 bases and J by 0 bases; unmatched bases: 13. DNA of the CDR3: TGCGCCAGAAAGAGCCCGGGACTAGCGGGGAAATACCAAGAGACCCAGTACTTC. This sequence encodes CARKSPGLAGKYQETQYF.

Only a few counts were recorded for this clone. V gene TRBV27 combines with J gene TRBJ1-2; TRBD1 aligns across 8 bases. This CDR3 is built from 15 residues. The germline V gene encodes CDR1 MNHEY and CDR2 SMNVEV (reference sequence). J was trimmed by 5 bases and V by 4 bases; bases with no gene match: 9. The CDR3 reads CASSSATGDKYGYTF. Written as DNA, the CDR3 is TGTGCCAGCAGTTCCGCGACAGGGGACAAATATGGCTACACCTTC.

This clone was seen a handful of times. CDR3 sequence: CAISESSAVSGANVLTF. The CDR3 DNA reads as TGTGCCATCAGTGAGTCGAGTGCGGTCTCTGGGGCCAACGTCCTGACTTTC. The chain couples TRBV10-3 to TRBJ2-6; D remains ambiguous. Germline values: CDR1 ENHRY, CDR2 SYGVKD. The CDR3 totals 17 residues. V was pared by 0 bases and J by 0 bases, with 9 bases between.

A few counts support this clone. The V call is TRBV6-6, the J call TRBJ2-7, with D perhaps TRBD1 or TRBD2 (5 bases each). CDR3 length: 13 residues. Trimming pared 2 bases from V and 7 bases from J, leaving 12 bases between. Germline CDR1 reads MNHNY; CDR2 reads SVGAGI (reference sequence). Here the CDR3 DNA reads TGTGCCAGCAGTTACGGGACCTCCGGTGAGCAGTACTTC. Its translation is CASSYGTSGEQYF.

This rearrangement joins TRBV7-2 to TRBJ1-2, with D perhaps TRBD1 (5 bases). The CDR3 runs to 14 residues. Per germline, CDR1 SGHTA and CDR2 FQGNSA. V lost 3 bases and J 6 bases, leaving 14 bases between the germline ends. The CDR3 here is CASSFSSGSHGYTF. Here the CDR3 DNA reads TGTGCCAGCAGCTTTTCTTCAGGGTCTCATGGCTACACCTTC.

The chain couples TRBV5-6 to TRBJ2-7, with a possible D match to TRBD1 (6 bases). This CDR3 contains 15 residues. From germline, CDR1 is SGHDT and CDR2 YYEEEE. The V end was cut by 1 base, the J end by 6 bases, with 17 bases between. The CDR3 here is CASSLYYKDRVEQYF. The CDR3 region has the DNA TGTGCCAGCAGCTTGTATTATAAGGACAGAGTCGAGCAGTACTTC.

This clone occurred a few times. This chain uses TRBV5-1 with TRBJ2-5; D gene uncertain. The CDR3 is 11 residues long. The V gene lost 2 bases and the J gene lost 5 bases, with 4 bases spanning the gap. The germline V gene encodes CDR1 SGHRS and CDR2 YFSETQ. The CDR3: CASSFAETQYF. The CDR3 nucleotides read TGCGCCAGCAGCTTCGCGGAGACCCAGTACTTC.

This rearrangement joins TRBV2 to TRBJ2-7; no firm D call. This CDR3 region has 11 residues. V gave up 2 bases and J gave up 9 bases, with 8 bases separating them. Germline CDR1 SNHLY, CDR2 FYNNEI. The CDR3 DNA sequence: TGTGCCAGCAGTGAAAGGGTAGGGCAGTACTTC. Translating it yields CASSERVGQYF.